This TCR beta chain was observed in a study of response to subunit inactivated influenza vaccine. General study points: Few additional T cells are recruited per seasonal influenza vaccination, authors suggested.

This clonotype was observed a few times. Its antigen remains unidentified. TCRdb analysed the RT-PCR reads with MiXCR anew, one entry per CDR3 protein. The data contain approximately 290,000 distinct CDR3 sequences, over 20% of them seen just once; the ten biggest clones take up 10%. This clonotype originated in a man aged 50-75 years who received an inactivated influenza vaccine. The sample here was PBMCs from blood, taken less than 22 months after vaccination.

CDR3 DNA: TGTGCCAGCAGTTTAAAGGGGAATGGCTACACCTTC. Its protein is CASSLKGNGYTF. The genes are TRBV12-3 or TRBV12-4 and TRBJ1-2; D possibly corresponds to TRBD1 (5 bases). CDR3 size: 12 residues. Trimming removed 2 bases from V and 6 bases from J, with 7 bases in between.